The 26 T cell receptor beta chains presented below share a single source sample, sequenced in a study of CD8+ T cells in alopecia areata. RNA extraction was followed by reverse transcription into cDNA, which acted as the sequencing template. The protocol was immunoSEQ multiplex PCR, while the TCRdb copy is restricted to in-frame clones and leaves out a portion. The sample has some 130,000 clones, approximately 49% seen once; the top ten hold under 20%. This specimen consisted of CD8+ T cells sorted from blood, obtained at week 0. Receptors originate from a human donor with alopecia areata.

The chain is built from TRBV5-6 and TRBJ2-7, with 7 bases lining up with TRBD1. With 4 bases clipped from V and 1 base from J, the junction kept 2 bases outside the gene matches. CDR1 SGHDT and CDR2 YYEEEE come from the germline V gene. This CDR3 has 13 residues. CDR3 loop: CASSRGQSYEQYF. CDR3 sequence (DNA): TGTGCCAGCAGCCGGGGACAGTCCTACGAGCAGTACTTC.

This chain uses TRBV27 with TRBJ1-1; 8 bases map to TRBD1. The trim removed 4 bases at V and 3 bases at J, leaving 7 bases unmatched. Looked up from germline, CDR1 is MNHEY and CDR2 is SMNVEV (reference sequence). This CDR3 region has 15 residues. Here the CDR3 DNA reads TGTGCCAGCAGTTCTGGGACAGGACGCGACACTGAAGCTTTCTTT. This sequence encodes CASSSGTGRDTEAFF.

V and J are TRBV9 and TRBJ2-3; 7 bases line up with TRBD1. CDR3 length equals 13 residues. With V trimmed by 3 bases and J by 5 bases, 3 bases remained unmatched. Germline V gene data show CDR1 as SGDLS and CDR2 as YYNGEE. The CDR3 loop reads CASSDHRGDTQYF. In nucleotides, the CDR3 is TGTGCCAGCAGCGACCACAGGGGAGATACGCAGTATTTT.

CDR3 region: CASQKHSNQPQHF. The CDR3, as DNA: TGTGCCAGCCAGAAACATAGCAATCAGCCCCAGCATTTT. The chain couples TRBV6-5 to TRBJ1-5, with D unresolved. CDR1 is MNHEY, CDR2 SVGAGI, per germline. The ends were cut back, 8 bases at V and 0 bases at J, with 8 bases in the middle. This CDR3 spans 13 amino acids.

The rearrangement uses TRBV27 and TRBJ1-2; 8 nucleotides line up with TRBD1. The ends lost 5 bases at V and 4 bases at J; junction bases unmatched: 9. CDR1 is MNHEY and CDR2 is SMNVEV in the germline V gene (reference sequence). CDR3 length equals 15 residues. Here the CDR3 DNA reads TGTGCCAGCAGTCCCATCCCCGACAGGGGCTATGGCTACACCTTC. Encoded protein: CASSPIPDRGYGYTF.

This clone was seen a few times. The chain employs TRBV5-1 and TRBJ2-7, with D perhaps being TRBD1 or TRBD2 (5 bases each). CDR3 length equals 15 residues. The germline V gene has CDR1 SGHRS and CDR2 YFSETQ. Trimming shortened V by 4 bases and J by 0 bases, and 14 bases separated the two germline ends. CDR3 DNA sequence: TGCGCCAGCAGCCCGGGGCGCTCCAGCTCCTACGAGCAGTACTTC. Amino acids: CASSPGRSSSYEQYF. The full variable domain, completed using reference TRBV5-1 and TRBJ2-7, is KAGVTQTPRYLIKTRGQQVTLSCSPISGHRSVSWYQQTPGQGLQFLFEYFSETQRNKGNFPGRFSGRQFSNSRSEMNVSTLELGDSALYLCASSPGRSSSYEQYFGPGTRLTVT.

This clone was seen a few times. V and J are TRBV11-2 and TRBJ2-2; TRBD2 agrees at 11 bases. Per germline, CDR1 SGHAT and CDR2 FQNNGV. V was pared by 5 bases and J by 3 bases, with 5 bases of the junction left unmatched. This CDR3 is 16 amino acids long. The CDR3 here is CASSGLAGGHTGELFF. The CDR3 region has the DNA TGTGCCAGCAGCGGGTTAGCGGGGGGGCACACCGGGGAGCTGTTTTTT.

V and J are TRBV7-8 and TRBJ2-5, with D perhaps matching TRBD2 (5 bases). The germline CDR1 and CDR2 sequences are SGHVS and FQNEAQ. CDR3 length equals 15 residues. V lost 5 bases and J 5 bases, leaving 18 bases between the germline ends. CDR3 bases: TGTGCCAGCAGCAACGAACAGCCGGGAAGGGAGACCCAGTACTTC. The encoded protein is CASSNEQPGRETQYF.

The chain links TRBV18 to TRBJ2-7; D tentatively reads TRBD1 or TRBD2 (5 bases each). CDR1 is KGHSH and CDR2 is LQKENI in the germline V gene. The CDR3 length is 17 residues. V lost 3 bases to trimming and J lost 2 bases, with 20 bases between them. The CDR3 DNA sequence: TGTGCCAGCTCACCTGGGACGGATTCCCGAACTCCCTACGAGCAGTACTTC. Its protein product is CASSPGTDSRTPYEQYF.

Concerning this clone itself: Different DNA sequences within this sample yield the same CDR3. This chain connects TRBV15 to TRBJ1-2, with 7 bases aligning to TRBD1. The germline gives CDR1 LNHNV, CDR2 YYDKDF (reference sequence). The CDR3 covers 13 residues. Trimming removed 1 base from V and 4 bases from J; junction bases left unmatched: 0. This CDR3 is CATSRGTGYGYTF. The CDR3 bases are TGTGCCACCAGCAGAGGGACAGGCTATGGCTACACCTTC.

V and J are TRBV5-1 and TRBJ2-7, with a tentative D call TRBD2 (5 bases). The V end was cut by 3 bases, the J end by 1 base, with 11 bases between. Germline V gene sequence: CDR1 SGHRS, CDR2 YFSETQ. This CDR3 comprises 14 residues. CDR3 sequence (DNA): TGCGCCAGCAGCTGGACGGGAAGGTCCTACGAGCAGTACTTC. It yields the protein CASSWTGRSYEQYF.

The rearrangement links TRBV7-2 to TRBJ2-4; TRBD2 aligns across 10 bases. The junction had 5 bases not matched to a gene; V was cut back by 1 base and J by 5 bases. Per the germline V gene, CDR1 is SGHTA and CDR2 is FQGNSA. The CDR3 runs to 16 residues. CDR3 sequence: CASSLGIAGGENIQYF. The CDR3 coding sequence is TGTGCCAGCAGCTTAGGGATAGCGGGGGGCGAAAACATTCAGTACTTC.

This rearrangement joins TRBV7-6 to TRBJ2-7, with TRBD2 matching 9 bases. This CDR3 is 17 amino acids long. CDR1 SGHVS and CDR2 FNYEAQ come from the germline V gene. Trimming cost V 2 bases and J 5 bases; bases outside gene matches: 13. The DNA of the CDR3 is TGTGCCAGCAGCTTATTGGCTAGCGGGGCTGAGGACCACGAGCAGTACTTC. It specifies CASSLLASGAEDHEQYF.

This clone showed up just a few times. The V gene is TRBV7-9, the J gene TRBJ1-2, with 10 bases identical to TRBD1. Germline CDR1 is SEHNR and CDR2 is FQNEAQ (reference sequence). This CDR3 has 14 residues. V was pared by 3 bases and J by 7 bases, with 5 bases of the junction left unmatched. The CDR3 DNA reads TGTGCCAGCAGCTTTACGGGACAGGGGTTTGGCTACACCTTC. It yields the protein CASSFTGQGFGYTF. The whole variable domain, filled in from reference TRBV7-9 and TRBJ1-2, reads DTGVSQNPRHKITKRGQNVTFRCDPISEHNRLYWYRQTLGQGPEFLTYFQNEAQLEKSRLLSDRFSAERPKGSFSTLEIQRTEQGDSAMYLCASSFTGQGFGYTFGSGTRLTVV.

CDR3 in amino acids: CASSFTPGYEQYF. The DNA for the CDR3 is TGCGCCAGCAGCTTTACCCCAGGGTACGAGCAGTACTTC. The chain has TRBV5-1 and TRBJ2-7; perhaps TRBD1 as D (5 bases). Germline V lookup: CDR1 SGHRS, CDR2 YFSETQ. Trimming took 2 bases from V and 4 from J, leaving 10 bases between them. The CDR3 is 13 amino acids.

Only a few counts were recorded for this clone. The J gene is TRBJ2-7, the V gene TRBV21-1. TRBV21-1 constitutes a pseudogene. This CDR3 is 15 amino acids long. CDR3 in DNA: TGTGCCAGCAGCACCGACCTCCAATTCTCCTACGAGCAGTACTTC. Protein product: CASSTDLQFSYEQYF.

Only a few counts were recorded for this clone. The chain combines TRBV29-1 with TRBJ2-7; 8 bases are a match to TRBD1. This CDR3 comprises 14 residues. V dropped 7 bases and J dropped 3; count of bases not matched to a gene: 11. The V gene's germline CDR1 is SQVTM and CDR2 ANQGSEA. CDR3 residues: CSAHEPGTGYEQYF. CDR3 DNA sequence: TGCAGCGCTCATGAACCAGGGACAGGCTACGAGCAGTACTTC.

The CDR3 sequence: CSVAQQDLYNEQFF. The CDR3, as DNA: TGCAGCGTTGCCCAGCAGGACCTCTACAATGAGCAGTTCTTC. The V and J genes are TRBV29-1 and TRBJ2-1; D is undetermined. The V end was cut by 4 bases, the J end by 3 bases, with 13 bases between. Germline assignment: CDR1 SQVTM and CDR2 ANQGSEA. The CDR3 is 14 residues long.

This sequence joins TRBV5-4 and TRBJ2-1; the D call may be TRBD1 or TRBD2 (5 bases each). V lost 0 bases, J lost 8 bases, and 6 bases lay in between. The CDR3 is 12 amino acids. The V gene's germline CDR1 is SGHNT and CDR2 YYREEE (reference sequence). The CDR3 loop is CASSLGGDEQFF. The CDR3 nucleotides are TGTGCCAGCAGCTTGGGAGGGGATGAGCAGTTCTTC.

The chain employs TRBV29-1 and TRBJ2-3; no clear D gene. Per germline, CDR1 SQVTM and CDR2 ANQGSEA. The CDR3 extends over 14 amino acids. V was trimmed by 5 bases and J by 0 bases, leaving 12 bases between them. CDR3 protein: CSVLFVTSTDTQYF. In DNA form, the CDR3 reads TGCAGCGTTCTTTTTGTCACTAGCACAGATACGCAGTATTTT.

V and J are TRBV5-4 and TRBJ1-2; D remains unclear. Germline V gene sequence: CDR1 SGHNT, CDR2 YYREEE (reference sequence). V was pared by 0 bases and J by 8 bases, with 14 bases between. The CDR3 loop spans 14 amino acids. The CDR3 DNA follows: TGTGCCAGCAGCTTGGAACCAGACGGTCTAGGCTACACCTTC. Translated: CASSLEPDGLGYTF. The full variable domain, in which reference TRBV5-4 and TRBJ1-2 provide the parts outside the CDR3, is ETGVTQSPTHLIKTRGQQVTLRCSSQSGHNTVSWYQQALGQGPQFIFQYYREEENGRGNFPPRFSGLQFPNYSSELNVNALELDDSALYLCASSLEPDGLGYTFGSGTRLTVV.

The rearrangement joins TRBV13 to TRBJ2-5; D not certain. From germline, CDR1 is PRHDT and CDR2 FYEKMQ (reference sequence). The CDR3 is 13 residues long. V lost 5 bases, J lost 5 bases, and 12 bases lay in between. This CDR3 is CASSPGRLETQYF. In DNA, the CDR3 is TGTGCCAGCAGCCCAGGCCGGCTGGAGACCCAGTACTTC.

This chain uses TRBV27 with TRBJ1-5; the D gene is possibly TRBD1 (5 bases). Germline V gene data show CDR1 as MNHEY and CDR2 as SMNVEV (reference sequence). The CDR3 spans 13 residues. Trimming took off 4 bases at V and 7 bases at J, with 11 bases between the two ends. Here the CDR3 reads CASSWGVGQPQHF. As DNA, the CDR3 is TGTGCCAGCAGTTGGGGGGTAGGCCAGCCCCAGCATTTT.

V is TRBV6-5 and J is TRBJ2-1; D unresolved. The CDR3 loop spans 14 amino acids. CDR1 is MNHEY and CDR2 is SVGAGI in the germline V gene. Trimming removed 5 bases at V and 7 bases at J, with 15 bases between. The CDR3 nucleotides are TGTGCCAGCAGTAGCACCGCCGTAGGGAATGAGCAGTTCTTC. Translation gives CASSSTAVGNEQFF.

V usage is TRBV15 and J usage is TRBJ1-2; D is possibly TRBD1 (6 bases). The germline V gene encodes CDR1 LNHNV and CDR2 YYDKDF (reference sequence). Trimming left V 0 bases short and J 10 bases short, with 21 bases between. The CDR3 is 16 residues long. CDR3 amino acids: CATSRDGGRGLGAYTF. CDR3 bases: TGTGCCACCAGCAGAGATGGAGGCAGGGGTCTCGGAGCCTACACCTTC. The full variable domain, rest sourced from reference TRBV15 and TRBJ1-2, is DAMVIQNPRYQVTQFGKPVTLSCSQTLNHNVMYWYQQKSSQAPKLLFHYYDKDFNNEADTPDNFQSRRPNTSFCFLDIRSPGLGDTAMYLCATSRDGGRGLGAYTFGSGTRLTVV.

This chain uses TRBV19 with TRBJ2-1, with 11 bases lining up with TRBD2. This CDR3 is 13 amino acids long. V lost 7 bases, J lost 7 bases, and 3 bases stayed unmatched. Germline values: CDR1 LNHDA, CDR2 SQIVND (reference sequence). For the CDR3, the DNA is TGTGCCAGTACCCGGACTAGCGGGAATGAGCAGTTCTTC. Translation gives CASTRTSGNEQFF. Using reference TRBV19 and TRBJ2-1 for the parts outside the CDR3, the full variable domain is DGGITQSPKYLFRKEGQNVTLSCEQNLNHDAMYWYRQDPGQGLRLIYYSQIVNDFQKGDIAEGYSVSREKKESFPLTVTSAQKNPTAFYLCASTRTSGNEQFFGPGTRLTVL.